This TCR beta chain emerged from a study of OX40 agonist ivuxolimab in advanced cancers. Overall study: Of mixed ages from about 20 to 90 and averaging about 56 years, the group was approximately 84% male. The study's findings and limits: Patients who responded partially at 0.1-3.0 mg/kg showed clonal expansion ranking among the lowest.

This clone was seen only a few times. The antigen remains undetermined. Patients were excluded for autoimmune disease history or systemic immunosuppression. Libraries were prepared by immunoSEQ multiplex PCR; TCRdb keeps only in-frame clonotypes and omits some of them. The table lists around 84,000 clones, about 84% of them singletons. The receptor's source is an adult with an advanced solid tumor such as melanoma, head and neck, liver or kidney cancer. This material consisted of CD4+ or CD8+ T cells sorted from blood, taken in a trial of the OX40 agonist ivuxolimab.

The CDR3 is CASRGEDSPLHF. CDR3 sequence (DNA): TGTGCCAGCAGGGGAGAGGATTCACCCCTCCACTTT. V usage is TRBV2 and J usage is TRBJ1-6; D remains ambiguous. CDR3 length: 12 amino acids. Trimming removed 6 bases from V and 8 bases from J, with 8 bases in between. Germline CDR1 SNHLY, CDR2 FYNNEI. The full variable domain, completed using reference TRBV2 and TRBJ1-6, is EPEVTQTPSHQVTQMGQEVILRCVPISNHLYFYWYRQILGQKVEFLVSFYNNEISEKSEIFDDQFSVERPDGSNFTLKIRSTKLEDSAMYFCASRGEDSPLHFGNGTRLTVT.